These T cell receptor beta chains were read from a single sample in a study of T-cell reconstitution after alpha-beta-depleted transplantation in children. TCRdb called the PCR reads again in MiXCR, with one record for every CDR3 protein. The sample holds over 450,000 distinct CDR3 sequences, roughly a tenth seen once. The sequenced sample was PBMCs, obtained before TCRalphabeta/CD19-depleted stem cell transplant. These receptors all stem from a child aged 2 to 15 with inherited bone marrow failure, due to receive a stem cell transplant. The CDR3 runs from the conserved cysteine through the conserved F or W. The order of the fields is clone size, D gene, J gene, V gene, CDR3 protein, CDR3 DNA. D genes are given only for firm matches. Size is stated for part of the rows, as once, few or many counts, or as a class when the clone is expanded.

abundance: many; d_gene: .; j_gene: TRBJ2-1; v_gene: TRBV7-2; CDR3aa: CASSLERHNEQFF; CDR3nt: TGTGCCAGCAGCTTAGAAAGGCACAATGAGCAGTTCTTC
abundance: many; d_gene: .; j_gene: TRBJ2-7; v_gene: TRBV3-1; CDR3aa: CASSQGRDHRYEQYF; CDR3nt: TGTGCCAGCAGCCAAGGCCGGGACCACAGATACGAGCAGTACTTC
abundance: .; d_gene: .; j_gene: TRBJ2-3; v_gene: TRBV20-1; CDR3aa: CSASPSVTDTQYF; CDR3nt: TGCAGTGCTAGCCCCTCCGTCACAGATACGCAGTATTTT
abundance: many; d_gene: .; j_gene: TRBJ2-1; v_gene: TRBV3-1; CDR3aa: CASSQGVRYNEQFF; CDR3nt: TGTGCCAGCAGCCAAGGGGTCCGCTACAATGAGCAGTTCTTC
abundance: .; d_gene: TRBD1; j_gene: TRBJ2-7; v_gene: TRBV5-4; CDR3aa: CASRWDQGASEQYF; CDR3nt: TGTGCCAGCAGATGGGACCAGGGGGCGAGTGAGCAGTACTTC
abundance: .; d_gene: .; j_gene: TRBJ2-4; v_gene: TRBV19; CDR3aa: CASSNGPAAKNIQYF; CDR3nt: TGTGCCAGTAGTAATGGGCCTGCTGCCAAAAACATTCAGTACTTC
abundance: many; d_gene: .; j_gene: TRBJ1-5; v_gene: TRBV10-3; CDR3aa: CAISRDPHPQGQPQHF; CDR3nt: TGTGCCATCAGTAGGGACCCACACCCACAGGGTCAGCCCCAGCATTTT
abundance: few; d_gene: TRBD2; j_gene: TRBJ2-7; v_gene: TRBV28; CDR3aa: CASSFEPAGLANYEQYF; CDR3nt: TGTGCCAGCAGTTTTGAACCCGCGGGACTAGCTAACTACGAGCAGTACTTC
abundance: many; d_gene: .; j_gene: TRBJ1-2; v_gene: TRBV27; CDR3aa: CASSPDLWGYGYTF; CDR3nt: TGTGCCAGCAGTCCCGATCTGTGGGGCTATGGCTACACCTTC
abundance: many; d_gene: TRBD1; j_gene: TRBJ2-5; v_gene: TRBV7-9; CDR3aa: CASSPDRAKETQYF; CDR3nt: TGTGCCAGCAGCCCGGACAGGGCCAAAGAGACCCAGTACTTC
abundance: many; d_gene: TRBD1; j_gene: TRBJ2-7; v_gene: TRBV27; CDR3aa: CASRDLGTGSRGTSYEQYF; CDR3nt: TGTGCCAGCAGAGACCTCGGGACAGGATCTCGGGGGACCTCCTACGAGCAGTACTTC
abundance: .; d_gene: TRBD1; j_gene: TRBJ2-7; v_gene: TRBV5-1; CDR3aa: CASSLVQGATEQYF; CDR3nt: TGCGCCAGCAGCTTGGTACAGGGGGCTACCGAGCAGTACTTC
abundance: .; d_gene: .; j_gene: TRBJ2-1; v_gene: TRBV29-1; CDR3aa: CSVPPLGDEQFF; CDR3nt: TGCAGCGTGCCCCCTCTAGGGGACGAGCAGTTCTTC
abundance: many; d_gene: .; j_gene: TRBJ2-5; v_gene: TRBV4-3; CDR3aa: CASSQWPQETQYF; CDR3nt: TGCGCCAGCAGCCAATGGCCCCAAGAGACCCAGTACTTC
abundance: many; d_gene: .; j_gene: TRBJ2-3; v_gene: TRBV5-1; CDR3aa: CASSYRVPGTDTQYF; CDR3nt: TGCGCCAGCAGCTACAGGGTTCCTGGCACAGATACGCAGTATTTT
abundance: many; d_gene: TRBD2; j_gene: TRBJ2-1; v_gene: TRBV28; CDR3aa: CASSYEAGVTHNEQFF; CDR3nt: TGTGCCAGCAGTTATGAAGCGGGAGTTACCCACAATGAGCAGTTCTTC
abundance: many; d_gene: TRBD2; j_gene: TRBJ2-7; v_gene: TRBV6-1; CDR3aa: CASRATPGLAAAGEQYF; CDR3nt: TGTGCCAGCAGGGCGACCCCGGGACTAGCGGCCGCTGGGGAGCAGTACTTC
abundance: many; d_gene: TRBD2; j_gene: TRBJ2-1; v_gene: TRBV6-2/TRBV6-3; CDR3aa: CASSTPSGRAYNEQFF; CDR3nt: TGTGCCAGCAGTACCCCCAGCGGGAGGGCCTACAATGAGCAGTTCTTC
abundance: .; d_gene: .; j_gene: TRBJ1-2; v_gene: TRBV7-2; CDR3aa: CASSLRSGPVDTF; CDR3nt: TGTGCCAGCAGCTTACGCTCCGGGCCCGTGGACACCTTC
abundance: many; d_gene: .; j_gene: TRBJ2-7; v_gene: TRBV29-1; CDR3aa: CSATGGGPYEQYF; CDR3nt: TGCAGCGCAACAGGAGGTGGTCCCTACGAGCAGTACTTC
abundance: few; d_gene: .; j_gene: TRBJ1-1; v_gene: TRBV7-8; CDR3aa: CASSLEYTEAFF; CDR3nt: TGTGCCAGCAGCTTAGAATACACTGAAGCTTTCTTT
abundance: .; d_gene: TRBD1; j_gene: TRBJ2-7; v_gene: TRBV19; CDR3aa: CASSMVSGGHEQYF; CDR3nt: TGTGCCAGTAGTATGGTGTCAGGGGGCCACGAGCAGTACTTC
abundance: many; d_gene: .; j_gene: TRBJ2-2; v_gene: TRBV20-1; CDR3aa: CSVGELFF; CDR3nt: TGCAGTGTGGGGGAGCTGTTTTTT
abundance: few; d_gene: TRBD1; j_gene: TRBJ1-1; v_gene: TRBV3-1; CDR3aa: CASSRPGQGTEAFF; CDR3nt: TGTGCCAGCAGCCGGCCGGGACAGGGCACTGAAGCTTTCTTT